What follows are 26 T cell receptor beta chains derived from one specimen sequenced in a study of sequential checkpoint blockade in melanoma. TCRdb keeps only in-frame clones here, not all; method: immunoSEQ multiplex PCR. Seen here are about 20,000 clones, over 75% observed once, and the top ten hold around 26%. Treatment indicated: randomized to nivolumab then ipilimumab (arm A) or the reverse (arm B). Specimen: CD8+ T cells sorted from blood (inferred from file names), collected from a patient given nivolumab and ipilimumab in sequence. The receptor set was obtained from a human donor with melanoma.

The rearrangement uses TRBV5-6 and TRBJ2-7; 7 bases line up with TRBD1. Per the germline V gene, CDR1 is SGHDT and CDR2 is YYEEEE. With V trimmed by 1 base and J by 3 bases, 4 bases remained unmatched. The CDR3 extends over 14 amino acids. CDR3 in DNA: TGTGCCAGCAGCTTGACCGGGACAGTCTACGAGCAGTACTTC. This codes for CASSLTGTVYEQYF.

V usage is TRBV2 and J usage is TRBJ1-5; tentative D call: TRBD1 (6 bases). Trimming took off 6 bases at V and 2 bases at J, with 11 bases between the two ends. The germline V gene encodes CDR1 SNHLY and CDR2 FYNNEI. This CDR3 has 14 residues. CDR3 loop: CASRIQGGNQPQHF. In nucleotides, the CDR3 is TGTGCCAGCAGGATACAGGGAGGCAATCAGCCCCAGCATTTT.

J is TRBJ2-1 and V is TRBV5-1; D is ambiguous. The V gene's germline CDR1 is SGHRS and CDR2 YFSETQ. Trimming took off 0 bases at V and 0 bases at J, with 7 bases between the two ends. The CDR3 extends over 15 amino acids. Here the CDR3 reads CASSLVMYSYNEQFF. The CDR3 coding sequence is TGCGCCAGCAGCTTGGTAATGTACTCCTACAATGAGCAGTTCTTC.

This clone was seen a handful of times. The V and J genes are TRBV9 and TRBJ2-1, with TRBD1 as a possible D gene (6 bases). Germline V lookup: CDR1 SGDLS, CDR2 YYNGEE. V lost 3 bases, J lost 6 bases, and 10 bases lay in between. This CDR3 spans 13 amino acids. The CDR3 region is CASSAGQLNEQFF. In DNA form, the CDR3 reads TGTGCCAGCAGCGCCGGACAGCTCAATGAGCAGTTCTTC.

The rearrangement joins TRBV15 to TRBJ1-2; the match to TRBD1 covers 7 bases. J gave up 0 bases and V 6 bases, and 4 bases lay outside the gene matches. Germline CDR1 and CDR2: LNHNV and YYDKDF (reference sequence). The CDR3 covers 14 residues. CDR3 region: CATRQTGANYGYTF. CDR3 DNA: TGTGCCACCAGACAAACAGGGGCTAACTATGGCTACACCTTC.

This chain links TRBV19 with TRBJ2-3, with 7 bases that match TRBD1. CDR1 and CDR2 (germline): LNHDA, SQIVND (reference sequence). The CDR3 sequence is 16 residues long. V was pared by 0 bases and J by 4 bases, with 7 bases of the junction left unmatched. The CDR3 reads CASSIDRDRGADTQYF. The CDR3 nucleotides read TGTGCCAGTAGTATAGACCGGGACAGAGGCGCAGATACGCAGTATTTT.

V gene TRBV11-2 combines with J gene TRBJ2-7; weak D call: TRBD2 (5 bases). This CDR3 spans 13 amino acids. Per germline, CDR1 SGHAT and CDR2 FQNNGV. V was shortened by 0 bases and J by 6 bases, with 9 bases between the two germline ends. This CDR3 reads CASSLDYGVEQYF. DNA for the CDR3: TGTGCCAGCAGCTTAGATTACGGGGTCGAGCAGTACTTC.

The CDR3 coding sequence is TGTGCCAGCAGTTGGGGACAAGGCGTGAGCGAGCAGTACTTC. Its translation is CASSWGQGVSEQYF. The chain links TRBV27 to TRBJ2-7; a weak D match, TRBD1 (6 bases). V lost 4 bases and J lost 6, with 16 bases in between. This CDR3 contains 14 residues. Germline V gene lookup returns CDR1 MNHEY and CDR2 SMNVEV (reference sequence).

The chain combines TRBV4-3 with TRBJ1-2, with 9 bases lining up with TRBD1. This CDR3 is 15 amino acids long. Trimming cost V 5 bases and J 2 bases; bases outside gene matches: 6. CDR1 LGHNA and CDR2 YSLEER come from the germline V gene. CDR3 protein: CASSVGQGFNYGYTF. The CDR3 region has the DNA TGCGCCAGCAGCGTGGGACAGGGATTCAACTATGGCTACACCTTC.

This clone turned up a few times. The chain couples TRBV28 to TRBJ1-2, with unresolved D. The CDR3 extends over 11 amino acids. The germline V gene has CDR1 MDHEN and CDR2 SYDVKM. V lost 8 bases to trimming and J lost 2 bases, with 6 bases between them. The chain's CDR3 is CASGGNYGYTF. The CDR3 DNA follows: TGTGCCAGCGGCGGGAACTATGGCTACACCTTC.

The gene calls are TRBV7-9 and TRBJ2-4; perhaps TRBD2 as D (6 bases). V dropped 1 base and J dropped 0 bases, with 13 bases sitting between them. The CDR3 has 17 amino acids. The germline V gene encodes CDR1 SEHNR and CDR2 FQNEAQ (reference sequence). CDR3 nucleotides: TGTGCCAGCAGCTTAGTAGGTCAGGGACTAGCCAAAAACATTCAGTACTTC. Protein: CASSLVGQGLAKNIQYF.

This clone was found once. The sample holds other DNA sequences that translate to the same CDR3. This CDR3 is CASRATGGGHLGRLFF. CDR3 sequence (DNA): TGTGCCAGCAGGGCAACGGGAGGGGGACACCTTGGGAGGCTGTTTTTT. V usage is TRBV2 and J usage is TRBJ2-2; 8 bases line up with TRBD2. Looked up from germline, CDR1 is SNHLY and CDR2 is FYNNEI. CDR3 length equals 16 residues. V lost 6 bases and J lost 13; bases outside the gene matches: 19.

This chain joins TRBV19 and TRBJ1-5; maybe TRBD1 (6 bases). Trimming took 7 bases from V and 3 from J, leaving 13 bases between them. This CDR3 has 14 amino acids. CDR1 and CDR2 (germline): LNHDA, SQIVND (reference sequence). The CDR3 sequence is CASISGQFNQPQHF. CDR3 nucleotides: TGTGCCAGTATTTCCGGACAGTTCAATCAGCCCCAGCATTTT.

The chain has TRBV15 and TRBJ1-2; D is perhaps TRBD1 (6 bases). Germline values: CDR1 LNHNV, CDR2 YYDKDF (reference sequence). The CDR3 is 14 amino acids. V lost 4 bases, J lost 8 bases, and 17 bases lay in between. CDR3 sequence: CATSTVRGRGGYTF. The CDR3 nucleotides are TGTGCCACCAGCACAGTGCGGGGGCGCGGGGGCTACACCTTC.

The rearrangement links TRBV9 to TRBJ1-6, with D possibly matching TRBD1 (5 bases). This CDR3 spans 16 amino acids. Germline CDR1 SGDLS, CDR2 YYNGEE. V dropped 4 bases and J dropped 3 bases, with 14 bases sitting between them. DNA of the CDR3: TGTGCCAGCAGCTCCCGCGGGGGGGGCTATAATTCACCCCTCCACTTT. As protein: CASSSRGGGYNSPLHF.

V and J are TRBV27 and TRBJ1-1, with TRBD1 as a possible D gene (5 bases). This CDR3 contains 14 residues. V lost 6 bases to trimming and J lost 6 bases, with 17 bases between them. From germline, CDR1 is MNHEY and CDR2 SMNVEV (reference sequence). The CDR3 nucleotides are TGTGCCAGCAGCCAAGGGGTAGGGCGCGCTGAAGCTTTCTTT. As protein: CASSQGVGRAEAFF.

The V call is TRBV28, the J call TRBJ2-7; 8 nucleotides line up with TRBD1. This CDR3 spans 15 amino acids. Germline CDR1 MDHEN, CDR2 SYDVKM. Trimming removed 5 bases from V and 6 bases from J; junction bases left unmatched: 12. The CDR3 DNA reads TGTGCCAGCAGTACCCCAGGGGGCGTAATATCCGAGCAGTACTTC. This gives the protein CASSTPGGVISEQYF.

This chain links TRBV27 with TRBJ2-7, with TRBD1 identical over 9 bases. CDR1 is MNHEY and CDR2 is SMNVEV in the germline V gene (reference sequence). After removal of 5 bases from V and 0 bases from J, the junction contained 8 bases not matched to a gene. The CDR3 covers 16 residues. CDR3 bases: TGTGCCAGCAGTCCCACCGGGACAGGGAACTCCTACGAGCAGTACTTC. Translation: CASSPTGTGNSYEQYF.

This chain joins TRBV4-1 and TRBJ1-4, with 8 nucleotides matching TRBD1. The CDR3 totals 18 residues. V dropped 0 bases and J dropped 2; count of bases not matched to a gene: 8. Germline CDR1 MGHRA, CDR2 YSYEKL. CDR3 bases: TGCGCCAGCAGCCAAGAATGGTACAGGGGGGGCACTAATGAAAAACTGTTTTTT. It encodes CASSQEWYRGGTNEKLFF.

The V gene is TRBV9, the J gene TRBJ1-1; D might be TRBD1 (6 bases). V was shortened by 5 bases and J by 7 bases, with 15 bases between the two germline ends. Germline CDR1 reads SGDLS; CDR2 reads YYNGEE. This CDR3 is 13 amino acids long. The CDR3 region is CASRSTGNGEAFF. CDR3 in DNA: TGTGCCAGCAGATCGACAGGAAACGGTGAAGCTTTCTTT.

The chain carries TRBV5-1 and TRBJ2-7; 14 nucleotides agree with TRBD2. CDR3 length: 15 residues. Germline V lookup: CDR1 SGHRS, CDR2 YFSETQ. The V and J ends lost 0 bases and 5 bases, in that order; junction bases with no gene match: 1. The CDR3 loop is CASSLGLAGGDEQYF. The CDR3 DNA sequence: TGCGCCAGCAGCTTGGGACTAGCGGGAGGGGACGAGCAGTACTTC.

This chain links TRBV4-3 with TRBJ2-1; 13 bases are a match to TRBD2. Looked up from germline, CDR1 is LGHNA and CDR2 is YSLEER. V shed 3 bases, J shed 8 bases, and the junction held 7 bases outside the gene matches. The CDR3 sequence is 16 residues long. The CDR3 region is CASSHYTSGRAHEQFF. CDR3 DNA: TGCGCCAGCAGCCATTACACTAGCGGGAGGGCGCATGAGCAGTTCTTC.

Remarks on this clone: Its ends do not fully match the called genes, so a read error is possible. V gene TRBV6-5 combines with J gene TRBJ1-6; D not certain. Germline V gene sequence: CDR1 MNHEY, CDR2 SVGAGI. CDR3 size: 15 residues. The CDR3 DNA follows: TGTGCCAGCAGAGTGTCGGGGTCCTATAATTCACCCCCCCACTTT. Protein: CASRVSGSYNSPPHF.

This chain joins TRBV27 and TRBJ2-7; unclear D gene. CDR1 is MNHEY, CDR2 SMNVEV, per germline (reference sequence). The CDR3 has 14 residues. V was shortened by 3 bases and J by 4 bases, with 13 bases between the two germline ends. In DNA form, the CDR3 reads TGTGCCAGCAGTTTCGGCTCGAACTATTACGAGCAGTACTTC. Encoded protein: CASSFGSNYYEQYF.

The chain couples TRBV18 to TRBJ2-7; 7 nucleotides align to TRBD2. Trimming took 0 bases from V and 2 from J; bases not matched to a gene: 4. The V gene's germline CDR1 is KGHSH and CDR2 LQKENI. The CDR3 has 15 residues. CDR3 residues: CASSPPTSRPYEQYF. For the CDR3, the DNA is TGTGCCAGCTCACCACCGACTAGCCGGCCCTACGAGCAGTACTTC.

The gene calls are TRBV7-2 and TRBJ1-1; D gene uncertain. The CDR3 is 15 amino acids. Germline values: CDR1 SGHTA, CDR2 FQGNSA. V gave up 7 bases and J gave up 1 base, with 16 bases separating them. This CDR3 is CASTPLGRSNTEAFF. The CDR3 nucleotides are TGTGCCAGCACTCCTCTGGGCAGGTCGAACACTGAAGCTTTCTTT.